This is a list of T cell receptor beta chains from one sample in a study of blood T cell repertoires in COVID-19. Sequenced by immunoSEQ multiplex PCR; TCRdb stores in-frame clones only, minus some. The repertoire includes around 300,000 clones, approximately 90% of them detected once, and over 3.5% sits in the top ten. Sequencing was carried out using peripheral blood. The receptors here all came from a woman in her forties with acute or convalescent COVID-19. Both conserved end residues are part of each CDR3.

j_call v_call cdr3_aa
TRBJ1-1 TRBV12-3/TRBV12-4 CASSGVEAFF
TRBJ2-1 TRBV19 CASSIESGRSYNEQFF
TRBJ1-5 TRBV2 CASSEQGLSNQPQHF
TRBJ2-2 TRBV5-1 CASSFLAGSTGELFF
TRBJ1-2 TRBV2 CASSQTGASGYTF
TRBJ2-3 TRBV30 CAWSRGLADTQYF
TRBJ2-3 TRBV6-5 CASPPGQGSTDTQYF
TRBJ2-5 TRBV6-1 CASSEAGAGEETQYF
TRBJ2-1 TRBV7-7 CASPRGQAPYNEQFF
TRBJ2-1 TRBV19 CAGTPVLEQFF
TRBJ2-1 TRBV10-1 CATSPASGANEQFF
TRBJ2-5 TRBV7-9 CASTFGAGGPGETQYF
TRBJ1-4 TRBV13 CASSLQGKTTNEKLFF
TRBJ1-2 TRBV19 CASSMAVNYGYTF
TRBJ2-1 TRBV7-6 CASSPGTSGGVYNEQFF
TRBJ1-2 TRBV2 CATSRGAHGYTF
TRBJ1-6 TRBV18 CASSPPSSPLHF
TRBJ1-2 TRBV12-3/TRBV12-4 CASSTGGRDGYTF
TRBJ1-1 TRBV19 CASSISGRSSEAFF
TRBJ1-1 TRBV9 CASSGLKDEAFF
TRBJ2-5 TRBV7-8 CASSLAPGGIQETQYF
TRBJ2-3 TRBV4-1 CASSQEWGRTTDTQYF